Listed below are T cell receptor beta chains from one sample, sequenced in a study of Ad26.COV2.S vaccination and SARS-CoV-2 variants. Clones were sequenced by immunoSEQ multiplex PCR, and TCRdb holds only the in-frame ones, with some missing. The profile covers around 450,000 clones, with about 90% appearing a single time and roughly 4.3% taken by the ten largest. Sample: peripheral blood, taken in a trial of Ad26.COV2.S vaccine versus placebo. All receptors derive from a person aged 18 to 65 who received the Ad26.COV2.S COVID-19 vaccine or a placebo. The conserved cysteine and the conserved F or W are not part of the CDR3 here. Where a row states a size, it is once, few, many or the class of an expanded clone; other rows omit it.

CDR3aa	abundance	v_gene	j_gene
ASSGLAGAGELF	-	TRBV6-4	TRBJ2-2
ASSLGPRYEQY	-	TRBV28	TRBJ2-7
SARTSSETQY	-	TRBV29-1	TRBJ2-5
ASSLSASGSSTYEQY	-	TRBV11-2	TRBJ2-7
ASSSLQLGRVTEKLF	-	TRBV28	TRBJ1-4
ASSQAGTVGSYNEQF	-	TRBV4-2	TRBJ2-1
ASSLTPSGANVLT	-	TRBV7-3	TRBJ2-6
ASSGQGTNEKLF	-	TRBV2	TRBJ1-4
ASSLAGVRNTEAF	-	TRBV5-1	TRBJ1-1
ASSQEAPPYNEQF	-	TRBV4-2	TRBJ2-1
ASSPLGQVTTYEQY	once	TRBV18	TRBJ2-7
ASSLVVGTSGEQF	-	TRBV11-3	TRBJ2-1
ASSSDQGQGTYEQY	-	TRBV7-6	TRBJ2-7
ASSQGFLAGGHEQF	-	TRBV4-1	TRBJ2-1
ASSYGVNQPQH	-	TRBV6-5	TRBJ1-5
ASSREAGGHSYNEQF	-	TRBV4-2	TRBJ2-1
ASSLSPSGNDEQF	-	TRBV11-2	TRBJ2-1
AAALAGSNEQF	-	TRBV7-9	TRBJ2-1
ASSFPGASYGYT	-	TRBV7-8	TRBJ1-2
ASSPRLAGGNNEQF	-	TRBV27	TRBJ2-1
AIRGGWTDTQY	-	TRBV10-3	TRBJ2-3
ASSLRTSEAYEQY	-	TRBV4-1	TRBJ2-7
AWDRGRSEAF	-	TRBV30	TRBJ1-1
ASSLVQGAYGYT	once	TRBV7-9	TRBJ1-2